Shown below are 21 T cell receptor beta chains from a single sample sequenced in a study of CD4 T cells in relation to SARS-CoV-2 and coronaviruses. CD4+ T cells from unexposed donors were obtained before the COVID-19 pandemic (2011-2018). Isolation of CD4+ T cells took place after roughly nine days in culture. These receptors' targets are unknown. This table comes from immunoSEQ multiplex PCR, and its TCRdb copy is limited to in-frame clones, with some not included. The sample lists under 25,000 clones, 77% occurring once. Source material: CD4+ T cells from PBMCs, cultured in vitro. These receptors were taken from a human donor in good health.

This clone was picked up a small number of times. J is TRBJ2-7 and V is TRBV5-3; D is possibly TRBD2 (5 bases). TRBV5-3 belongs to the ORF category, with a function that is uncertain. The CDR3 runs 12 residues. V gave up 5 bases and J gave up 8 bases, with 14 bases separating them. CDR3 nucleotides: TGTGCCAGAAGGACTACCGGAACACAGCAGTACTTC. Translating it yields CARRTTGTQQYF.

The V and J genes are TRBV7-2 and TRBJ2-7; D might be TRBD2 (6 bases). The germline V and J ends were trimmed by 5 bases and 0 bases, with 20 bases remaining between them. The germline V gene encodes CDR1 SGHTA and CDR2 FQGNSA. This CDR3 comprises 17 residues. This chain's CDR3 is CASSPWRAGITSYEQYF. The CDR3 nucleotides read TGTGCCAGCAGCCCCTGGCGGGCGGGGATTACCTCCTACGAGCAGTACTTC.

This chain's CDR3 is CSAGEDYGYTF. Written as DNA, the CDR3 is TGCAGTGCGGGAGAAGACTATGGCTACACCTTC. The chain couples TRBV20-1 to TRBJ1-2; no clear D. The CDR3 covers 11 residues. CDR1 DFQATT and CDR2 SNEGSKA come from the germline V gene (reference sequence). Trimming removed 6 bases from V and 3 bases from J, with 8 bases in between.

The V call is TRBV19, the J call TRBJ2-7; TRBD1 agrees at 8 bases. The CDR3 consists of 14 residues. The V gene's germline CDR1 is LNHDA and CDR2 SQIVND (reference sequence). Trimming cost V 5 bases and J 5 bases; bases outside gene matches: 8. The CDR3 DNA sequence: TGTGCCAGTAGTCCCCAGGACAGGGTCCACGAGCAGTACTTC. It specifies CASSPQDRVHEQYF. The entire variable domain, with the rest obtained from reference TRBV19 and TRBJ2-7, is as follows: DGGITQSPKYLFRKEGQNVTLSCEQNLNHDAMYWYRQDPGQGLRLIYYSQIVNDFQKGDIAEGYSVSREKKESFPLTVTSAQKNPTAFYLCASSPQDRVHEQYFGPGTRLTVT.

The V call is TRBV7-9, the J call TRBJ2-7; the match to TRBD2 covers 13 bases. Germline CDR1 and CDR2: SEHNR and FQNEAQ (reference sequence). This CDR3 region has 16 residues. J was trimmed by 6 bases and V by 3 bases; bases with no gene match: 8. The CDR3 loop reads CASSLSGTSGMREQYF. The CDR3 bases are TGTGCCAGCAGCTTGTCGGGGACTAGCGGGATGCGCGAGCAGTACTTC.

The DNA of the CDR3 is TGTGCCAGCAGCCCCCGGCGGGGGACCAACCAAGAGACCCAGTACTTC. This translates into CASSPRRGTNQETQYF. This rearrangement joins TRBV6-2 or TRBV6-3 to TRBJ2-5; 7 nucleotides align to TRBD2. The CDR3 spans 16 residues. Germline V gene data show CDR1 as MNHEY and CDR2 as SVGEGT. With 6 bases clipped from V and 0 bases from J, the junction kept 10 bases outside the gene matches.

The CDR3 protein is CASSLRSISETQYF. The CDR3, as DNA: TGTGCCAGCAGTTTAAGGTCTATCTCCGAGACCCAGTACTTC. This chain connects TRBV27 to TRBJ2-5; D gene uncertain. The CDR3 length is 14 residues. V was shortened by 2 bases and J by 5 bases, with 12 bases between the two germline ends. The germline V gene encodes CDR1 MNHEY and CDR2 SMNVEV (reference sequence).

This chain uses TRBV5-6 with TRBJ1-2, with D unclear. The CDR3 totals 15 residues. Trimming shortened V by 0 bases and J by 1 base, and 10 bases separated the two germline ends. Germline CDR1 SGHDT, CDR2 YYEEEE. The CDR3 DNA reads as TGTGCCAGCAGCTTGGCTCCGCGGGGTAACTATGGCTACACCTTC. Translation gives CASSLAPRGNYGYTF. Filled out from reference TRBV5-6 and TRBJ1-2, the complete variable domain reads DAGVTQSPTHLIKTRGQQVTLRCSPKSGHDTVSWYQQALGQGPQFIFQYYEEEERQRGNFPDRFSGHQFPNYSSELNVNALLLGDSALYLCASSLAPRGNYGYTFGSGTRLTVV.

This rearrangement joins TRBV9 to TRBJ1-2; 7 positions agree with TRBD1. Germline V lookup: CDR1 SGDLS, CDR2 YYNGEE. V was clipped by 2 bases and J by 8 bases; unmatched bases: 6. The CDR3 length is 13 residues. The CDR3 nucleotides read TGTGCCAGCAGCGTGACAGGGACCGGGGGCTACACCTTC. It is translated as CASSVTGTGGYTF.

DNA of the CDR3: TGTGCCAGCAGTTACGACCCGACTGACTACGAGCAGTACTTC. Translating gives CASSYDPTDYEQYF. J is TRBJ2-7 and V is TRBV6-5, with no clear D. Looked up from germline, CDR1 is MNHEY and CDR2 is SVGAGI. This CDR3 region has 14 residues. The V end was cut by 2 bases, the J end by 3 bases, with 11 bases between.

The chain has TRBV16 and TRBJ1-4; TRBD1 might be the D (6 bases). Trimming removed 4 bases at V and 1 base at J, with 10 bases between. CDR3 length: 15 amino acids. Germline values: CDR1 KGHSY, CDR2 FQNENV. The CDR3 loop is CASSPQTGTNEKLFF. The CDR3 nucleotides are TGTGCCAGCAGCCCTCAGACAGGAACTAATGAAAAACTGTTTTTT.

This clone appeared once. The V call is TRBV5-4, the J call TRBJ2-5; 8 bases align to TRBD1. The germline V gene encodes CDR1 SGHNT and CDR2 YYREEE (reference sequence). This CDR3 has 14 amino acids. The J segment lost 5 bases and the V segment lost 3 bases, leaving 6 bases of the junction unmatched. The CDR3 protein is CASSSSDRVETQYF. CDR3 nucleotide sequence: TGTGCCAGCAGCTCCTCGGACAGGGTGGAGACCCAGTACTTC. The full variable domain, in which reference TRBV5-4 and TRBJ2-5 provide the parts outside the CDR3, is ETGVTQSPTHLIKTRGQQVTLRCSSQSGHNTVSWYQQALGQGPQFIFQYYREEENGRGNFPPRFSGLQFPNYSSELNVNALELDDSALYLCASSSSDRVETQYFGPGTRLLVL.

The gene calls are TRBV9 and TRBJ1-4, with D possibly TRBD1 on 6 matching bases. V was shortened by 3 bases and J by 1 base, with 10 bases between the two germline ends. CDR1 is SGDLS, CDR2 YYNGEE, per germline. This CDR3 has 15 residues. The CDR3 here is CASSAIQGTNEKLFF. The CDR3 DNA sequence: TGTGCCAGCAGCGCTATACAGGGAACTAATGAAAAACTGTTTTTT.

The rearrangement uses TRBV19 and TRBJ2-7, with a weak D call TRBD1 (6 bases). Germline V gives CDR1 LNHDA, CDR2 SQIVND (reference sequence). The CDR3 is 13 amino acids. Trimming cost V 5 bases and J 5 bases, with 13 bases left between them. The CDR3 loop is CASSEQGVNEQYF. In DNA form, the CDR3 reads TGTGCCAGTAGTGAACAGGGTGTAAACGAGCAGTACTTC.

The V gene is TRBV5-6, the J gene TRBJ2-3, with 7 bases aligning to TRBD2. The CDR3 covers 15 residues. Germline lookup yields CDR1 SGHDT and CDR2 YYEEEE. Trimming removed 1 base from V and 3 bases from J; junction bases left unmatched: 5. The CDR3 here is CASSLRRGRTDTQYF. CDR3 nucleotide sequence: TGTGCCAGCAGCTTGAGGCGGGGGAGGACAGATACGCAGTATTTT.

The rearrangement joins TRBV19 to TRBJ1-4; the D gene is possibly TRBD1 (6 bases). V was cut by 2 bases and J by 8 bases, with 12 bases left in between. This CDR3 contains 14 residues. Germline V lookup: CDR1 LNHDA, CDR2 SQIVND (reference sequence). CDR3 nucleotides: TGTGCCAGTAGTATACCAGGGGAAGACGAAAAACTGTTTTTT. It is translated as CASSIPGEDEKLFF. Variable domain in full (rest from reference TRBV19 and TRBJ1-4): DGGITQSPKYLFRKEGQNVTLSCEQNLNHDAMYWYRQDPGQGLRLIYYSQIVNDFQKGDIAEGYSVSREKKESFPLTVTSAQKNPTAFYLCASSIPGEDEKLFFGSGTQLSVL.

The V and J genes are TRBV7-2 and TRBJ1-5; D not certain. The V end was cut by 5 bases, the J end by 4 bases, with 9 bases between. Germline CDR1 and CDR2: SGHTA and FQGNSA. The CDR3 consists of 13 residues. The CDR3, as DNA: TGTGCCAGCAGCAACAGAGTAAATCAGCCCCAGCATTTT. This gives the protein CASSNRVNQPQHF.

V and J are TRBV28 and TRBJ2-5; the match to TRBD1 covers 12 bases. J lost 5 bases, V lost 4 bases, and 11 bases had no gene match. This CDR3 is built from 17 residues. Germline V lookup: CDR1 MDHEN, CDR2 SYDVKM. The CDR3 loop is CASSSSGTGGAGETQYF. CDR3 coding DNA: TGTGCCAGCAGTTCCTCCGGGACAGGGGGCGCCGGGGAGACCCAGTACTTC.

The chain carries TRBV2 and TRBJ1-4; no definite D call. This CDR3 is 15 amino acids long. Trimming pared 6 bases from V and 8 bases from J, leaving 19 bases between. Germline V CDR1 and CDR2: SNHLY, FYNNEI. The CDR3 sequence: CASSPPGIGREKLFF. CDR3 bases: TGTGCCAGCAGCCCACCCGGTATCGGTCGGGAAAAACTGTTTTTT.

The chain employs TRBV30 and TRBJ2-5; 13 bases line up with TRBD2. Germline CDR1 GTSNPN, CDR2 SVGIG (reference sequence). CDR3 size: 18 residues. The ends lost 1 base at V and 1 base at J; junction bases unmatched: 9. The CDR3 sequence: CAWSGARTSGSPQETQYF. Written as DNA, the CDR3 is TGTGCCTGGAGTGGGGCCCGGACTAGCGGGAGCCCCCAAGAGACCCAGTACTTC.

The chain is built from TRBV10-3 and TRBJ2-1, with 13 bases matching TRBD2. J lost 7 bases, V lost 10 bases, and 4 bases had no gene match. The CDR3 is made up of 13 amino acids. The germline gives CDR1 ENHRY, CDR2 SYGVKD. CDR3 amino acids: CATLLAGGNEQFF. CDR3 DNA sequence: TGTGCCACTCTACTAGCGGGAGGGAATGAGCAGTTCTTC.